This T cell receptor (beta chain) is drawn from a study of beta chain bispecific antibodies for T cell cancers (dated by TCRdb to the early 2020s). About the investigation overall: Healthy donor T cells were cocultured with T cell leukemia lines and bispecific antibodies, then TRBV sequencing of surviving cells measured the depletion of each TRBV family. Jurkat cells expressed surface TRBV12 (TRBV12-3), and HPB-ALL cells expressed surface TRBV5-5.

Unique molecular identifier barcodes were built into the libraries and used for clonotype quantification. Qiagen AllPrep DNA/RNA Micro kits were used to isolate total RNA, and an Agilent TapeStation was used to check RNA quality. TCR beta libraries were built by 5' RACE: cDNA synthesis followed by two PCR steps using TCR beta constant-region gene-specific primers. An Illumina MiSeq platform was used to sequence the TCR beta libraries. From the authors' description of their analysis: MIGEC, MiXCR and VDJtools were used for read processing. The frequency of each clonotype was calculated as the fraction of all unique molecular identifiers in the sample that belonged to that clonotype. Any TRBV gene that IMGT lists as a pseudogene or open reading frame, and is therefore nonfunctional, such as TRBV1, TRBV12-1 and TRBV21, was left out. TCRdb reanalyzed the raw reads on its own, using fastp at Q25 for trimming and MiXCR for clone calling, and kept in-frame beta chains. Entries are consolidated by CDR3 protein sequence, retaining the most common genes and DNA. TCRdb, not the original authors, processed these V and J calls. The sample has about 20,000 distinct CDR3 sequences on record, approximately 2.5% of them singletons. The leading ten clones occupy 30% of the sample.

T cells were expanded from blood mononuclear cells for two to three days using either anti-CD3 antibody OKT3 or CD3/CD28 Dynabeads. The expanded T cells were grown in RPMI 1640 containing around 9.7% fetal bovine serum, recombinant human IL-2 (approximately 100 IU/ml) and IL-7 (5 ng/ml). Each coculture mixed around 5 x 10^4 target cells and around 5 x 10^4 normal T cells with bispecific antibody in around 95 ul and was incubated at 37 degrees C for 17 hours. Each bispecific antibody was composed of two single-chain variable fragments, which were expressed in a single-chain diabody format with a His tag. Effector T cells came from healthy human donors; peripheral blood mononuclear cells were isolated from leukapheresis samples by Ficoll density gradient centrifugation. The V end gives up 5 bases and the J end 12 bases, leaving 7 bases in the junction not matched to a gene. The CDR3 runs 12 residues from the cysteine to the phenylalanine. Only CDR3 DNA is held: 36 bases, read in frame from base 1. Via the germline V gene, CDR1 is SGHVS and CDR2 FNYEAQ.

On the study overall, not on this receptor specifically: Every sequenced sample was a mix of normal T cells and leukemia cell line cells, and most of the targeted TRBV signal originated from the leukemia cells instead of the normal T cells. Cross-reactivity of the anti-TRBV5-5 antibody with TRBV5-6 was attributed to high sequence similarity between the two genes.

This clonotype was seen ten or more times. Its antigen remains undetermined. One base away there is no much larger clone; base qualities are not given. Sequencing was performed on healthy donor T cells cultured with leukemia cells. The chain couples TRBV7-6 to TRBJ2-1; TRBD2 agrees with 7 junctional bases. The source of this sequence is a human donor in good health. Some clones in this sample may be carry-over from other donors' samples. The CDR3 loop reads CASSPHPGGQFF. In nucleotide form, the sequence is TGTGCCAGCAGCCCCCACCCGGGGGGGCAGTTCTTC.